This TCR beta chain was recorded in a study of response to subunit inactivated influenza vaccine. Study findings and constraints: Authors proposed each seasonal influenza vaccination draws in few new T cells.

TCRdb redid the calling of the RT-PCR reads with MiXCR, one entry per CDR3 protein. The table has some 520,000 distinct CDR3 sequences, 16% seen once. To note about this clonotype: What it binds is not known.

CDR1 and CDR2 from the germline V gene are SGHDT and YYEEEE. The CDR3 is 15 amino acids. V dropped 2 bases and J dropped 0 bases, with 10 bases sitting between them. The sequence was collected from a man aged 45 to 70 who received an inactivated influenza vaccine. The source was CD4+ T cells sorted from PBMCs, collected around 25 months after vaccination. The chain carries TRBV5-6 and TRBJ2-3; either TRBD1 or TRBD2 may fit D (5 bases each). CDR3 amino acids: CASSFEGYSTDTQYF. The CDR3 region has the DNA TGTGCCAGCAGCTTTGAGGGGTACAGCACAGATACGCAGTATTTT.